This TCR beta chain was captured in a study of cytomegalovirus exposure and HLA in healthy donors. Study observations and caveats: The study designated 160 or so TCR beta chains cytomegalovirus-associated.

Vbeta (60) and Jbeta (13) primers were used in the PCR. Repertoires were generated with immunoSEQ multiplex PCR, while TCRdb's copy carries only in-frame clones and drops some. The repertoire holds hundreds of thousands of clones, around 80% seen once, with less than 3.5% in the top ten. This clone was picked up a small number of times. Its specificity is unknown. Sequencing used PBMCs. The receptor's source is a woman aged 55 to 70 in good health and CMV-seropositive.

CDR3 bases: TGTGCCAGCAGCCCGGGACAGGGGATAAGAAAACTGTTTTTT. This codes for CASSPGQGIRKLFF. This sequence joins TRBV7-2 and TRBJ1-4, with 10 bases matching TRBD1. The junction had 7 bases not matched to a gene; V was cut back by 5 bases and J by 10 bases. The CDR3 length is 14 residues. Germline CDR1 is SGHTA and CDR2 is FQGNSA.